Below, one T cell receptor beta chain is given with its context. Antigen: not known. The assay, immunoSEQ v3.0, was run at survey level. Target depth was roughly 40,000-55,000 T-cell genomes per sample. Here immunoSEQ multiplex PCR was the method, and the copy in TCRdb shows in-frame clones only, minus some. The table shows 25,000 to 35,000 clones, with roughly 93% occurring only once. The sample is drawn from a study of long-term antiretroviral therapy in people with HIV. Specimens retained about 0.95-11 million cryopreserved PBMC preceding DNA extraction. CDR3 length equals 12 residues. Trimming took off 2 bases at V and 10 bases at J, with 9 bases between the two ends. Germline V CDR1 and CDR2: SGHTA, FQGNSA. Study-wide findings and caveats: Dominance of pre-ART expanded clones persisted, fluctuating and often declining after ART. Researchers lacked any data on ART adherence, viral resistance or therapy changes.

This TCR was sampled from a man aged 50 to 59 with HIV. Sequences were derived from unsorted PBMCs, sampled 7.4 years after starting antiretroviral therapy. The chain has TRBV7-2 and TRBJ1-5, with D uncertain. CDR3 DNA: TGTGCCAGCAGCTTATACGGTGGCCCCCAGCATTTT. Encoded protein: CASSLYGGPQHF.